These 27 T cell receptor beta chains were all obtained from the same sample, sequenced in a study of cytomegalovirus exposure and HLA in healthy donors. Primers included in the PCR were 60 Vbeta and 13 Jbeta primers. The repertoire was sequenced with immunoSEQ multiplex PCR; TCRdb's copy has only in-frame clones and lacks some. The sample lists about 130,000 clones; around 86% were seen once. The sequenced material came from PBMCs. The receptor source for this set is a man aged 18-30 years in good health and CMV-seronegative.

In DNA form, the CDR3 reads TGTGCCAGTAGTTCGGGGGGTTTTGCAACTAATGAAAAACTGTTTTTT. Translated: CASSSGGFATNEKLFF. The chain employs TRBV19 and TRBJ1-4, with TRBD1 as a possible D gene (5 bases). V gave up 5 bases and J gave up 0 bases, with 13 bases separating them. This CDR3 is 16 amino acids long. Germline loops: CDR1 LNHDA, CDR2 SQIVND (reference sequence).

The chain has TRBV7-9 and TRBJ1-1; D unresolved. The CDR3 is 13 residues long. V was trimmed by 3 bases and J by 2 bases, leaving 7 bases between them. The germline gives CDR1 SEHNR, CDR2 FQNEAQ (reference sequence). This CDR3 is CASSFRTNTEAFF. CDR3 sequence (DNA): TGTGCCAGCAGCTTTAGGACTAACACTGAAGCTTTCTTT.

The J gene is TRBJ2-3, the V gene TRBV7-2; 8 bases line up with TRBD2. Germline-derived CDR1 and CDR2 are SGHTA and FQGNSA. The J segment lost 0 bases and the V segment lost 1 base, leaving 12 bases of the junction unmatched. CDR3 size: 19 residues. The CDR3 here is CASSLVPNGAGESTDTQYF. The CDR3 nucleotides are TGTGCCAGCAGCTTAGTACCCAACGGAGCGGGGGAAAGCACAGATACGCAGTATTTT.

V and J are TRBV7-3 and TRBJ2-3, with D possibly being TRBD1 (6 bases). V was shortened by 5 bases and J by 2 bases, with 17 bases between the two germline ends. In germline, CDR1 is SGHTA, CDR2 FQGTGA. The length of the CDR3 is 16 residues. The DNA of the CDR3 is TGTGCCAGCAGCCTCGACGGACAGATTCTCACAGATACGCAGTATTTT. It translates to CASSLDGQILTDTQYF.

V usage is TRBV27 and J usage is TRBJ1-2; the match to TRBD1 covers 8 bases. The CDR3 is 15 residues long. V was clipped by 5 bases and J by 6 bases; unmatched bases: 11. Germline CDR1 is MNHEY and CDR2 is SMNVEV (reference sequence). CDR3 amino acids: CASSAGTRGRDGYTF. CDR3 bases: TGTGCCAGCAGTGCCGGGACCAGGGGGCGCGATGGCTACACCTTC.

The chain has TRBV7-2 and TRBJ2-7; tentatively, D is TRBD2 (6 bases). The V end lost 5 bases, the J end lost 6 bases, and 20 bases lay between the germline ends. CDR3 size: 15 residues. Germline CDR1 is SGHTA and CDR2 is FQGNSA. CDR3 bases: TGTGCCAGCAGCCCCCGAGGGCGCGGGGACGGCGAGCAGTACTTC. It specifies CASSPRGRGDGEQYF.

The sample holds a few counts of this clone. This chain uses TRBV7-2 with TRBJ2-3; TRBD2 agrees at 7 bases. The germline gives CDR1 SGHTA, CDR2 FQGNSA. The CDR3 extends over 16 amino acids. Germline trimming cut 5 bases from V and 1 base from J; bases unmatched to any gene: 9. As DNA, the CDR3 is TGTGCCAGCAGCATTAGTGGTGGGGGGGGCACAGATACGCAGTATTTT. This gives the protein CASSISGGGGTDTQYF.

The chain joins TRBV11-2 to TRBJ2-3; the match to TRBD2 covers 7 bases. The germline V gene encodes CDR1 SGHAT and CDR2 FQNNGV. The CDR3 length is 15 residues. Unmatched junction bases numbered 10, after V lost 5 bases and J lost 5 bases. The CDR3: CASSLTGGSGDTQYF. The CDR3 nucleotides are TGTGCCAGCAGCCTTACCGGGGGGAGCGGAGATACGCAGTATTTT.

The chain recombines TRBV5-1 with TRBJ2-3, with a weak D call TRBD1 (5 bases). The CDR3 totals 15 residues. Trimming removed 4 bases from V and 0 bases from J, with 12 bases in between. CDR1 is SGHRS and CDR2 is YFSETQ in the germline V gene. CDR3: CASSPDTISTDTQYF. Here the CDR3 DNA reads TGCGCCAGCAGCCCGGACACTATTAGCACAGATACGCAGTATTTT.

The genes are TRBV9 and TRBJ1-5; 8 nucleotides line up with TRBD1. This CDR3 is 13 amino acids long. CDR1 and CDR2 from the germline V gene are SGDLS and YYNGEE. With 4 bases clipped from V and 9 bases from J, the junction kept 6 bases outside the gene matches. CDR3 region: CASSLTQGAPQHF. For the CDR3, the DNA is TGTGCCAGCAGCTTGACCCAGGGGGCGCCCCAGCATTTT.

The gene calls are TRBV6-5 and TRBJ1-5, with D perhaps matching TRBD1 (6 bases). The germline V gene encodes CDR1 MNHEY and CDR2 SVGAGI. The CDR3 consists of 13 residues. V gave up 11 bases and J gave up 3 bases, with 14 bases separating them. The CDR3 loop reads CASRGLINQPQHF. The CDR3, as DNA: TGTGCCTCCAGGGGCCTTATCAATCAGCCCCAGCATTTT.

This clone was picked up one time. The V call is TRBV7-8, the J call TRBJ2-5, with a possible D match to TRBD1 (7 bases). The V gene lost 4 bases and the J gene lost 5 bases, with 20 bases spanning the gap. CDR1 is SGHVS, CDR2 FQNEAQ, per germline. The CDR3 has 16 residues. The CDR3, as DNA: TGTGCCAGCAGCTCCCGAAAGGGGGCCCTAGCGGAGACCCAGTACTTC. It encodes CASSSRKGALAETQYF.

Note on this clone: One end of the junction varies from germline; a read error may be responsible. The genes are TRBV7-7 and TRBJ2-2; the match to TRBD1 covers 9 bases. This CDR3 comprises 15 residues. Germline CDR1 SSHAT, CDR2 FNYEAQ (reference sequence). The CDR3 loop reads CASSSGTGISGGLFF. CDR3 DNA sequence: TGTGCTAGCAGCTCCGGGACAGGGATTTCCGGGGGGCTGTTTTTT.

The chain links TRBV19 to TRBJ1-2; possible D gene TRBD1, 5 bases. CDR1 is LNHDA and CDR2 is SQIVND in the germline V gene (reference sequence). The CDR3 has 15 amino acids. V was pared by 6 bases and J by 1 base, with 15 bases between. CDR3 DNA sequence: TGTGCCAGTAGGACCGACAGACTCCGTAACTATGGCTACACCTTC. It encodes CASRTDRLRNYGYTF.

This clone was observed a single time. This chain joins TRBV27 and TRBJ2-5; 8 bases map to TRBD2. The CDR3 has 17 amino acids. V gave up 0 bases and J gave up 5 bases; unmatched junction bases: 11. Germline lookup yields CDR1 MNHEY and CDR2 SMNVEV (reference sequence). CDR3 protein: CASSLSSPRGGRETQYF. CDR3 sequence (DNA): TGTGCCAGCAGTTTATCATCCCCCCGGGGGGGCCGGGAGACCCAGTACTTC.

The chain is built from TRBV4-1 and TRBJ1-3; the D is unclear. The germline CDR1 and CDR2 sequences are MGHRA and YSYEKL. Trimming pared 2 bases from V and 3 bases from J, leaving 5 bases between. The CDR3 loop spans 13 amino acids. CDR3 amino acids: CASSQRGGNTIYF. DNA for the CDR3: TGCGCCAGCAGCCAACGGGGTGGAAACACCATATATTTT.

The rearrangement links TRBV6-4 to TRBJ1-4; D uncertain. CDR3 length equals 17 residues. Germline V gene data show CDR1 as MRHNA and CDR2 as SNTAGT. The germline V and J ends were trimmed by 2 bases and 6 bases, with 19 bases remaining between them. The CDR3 sequence: CASSDPSEEGDDEKLFF. CDR3 DNA: TGTGCCAGCAGTGACCCTTCCGAGGAGGGTGATGATGAAAAACTGTTTTTT.

This clone was seen a handful of times. V and J are TRBV10-2 and TRBJ2-7, with D perhaps TRBD2 (5 bases). Germline V gives CDR1 WSHSY, CDR2 SAAADI. This CDR3 is built from 13 residues. V lost 4 bases, J lost 1 base, and 8 bases lay in between. The chain's CDR3 is CASSAAGSYEQYF. The CDR3 DNA follows: TGCGCCAGCAGTGCTGCGGGTTCCTACGAGCAGTACTTC.

This clone was observed a few times. The chain has TRBV5-1 and TRBJ2-1; weak D call: TRBD2 (7 bases). From germline, CDR1 is SGHRS and CDR2 YFSETQ. This CDR3 spans 16 amino acids. The V end lost 5 bases, the J end lost 4 bases, and 19 bases lay between the germline ends. CDR3 region: CASRRGGPENYNEQFF. In DNA form, the CDR3 reads TGCGCCAGCAGGCGCGGGGGCCCAGAAAATTACAATGAGCAGTTCTTC.

V usage is TRBV7-9 and J usage is TRBJ1-5, with D uncertain. CDR1 and CDR2 (germline): SEHNR, FQNEAQ (reference sequence). Trimming left V 2 bases short and J 1 base short, with 6 bases between. The CDR3 has 14 amino acids. The CDR3 DNA follows: TGTGCCAGCAGCTTAAGGGAGAGCAATCAGCCCCAGCATTTT. Translating gives CASSLRESNQPQHF.

The V call is TRBV5-1, the J call TRBJ1-1; 7 bases line up with TRBD1. The germline V gene has CDR1 SGHRS and CDR2 YFSETQ. The CDR3 runs 14 residues. V lost 7 bases to trimming and J lost 7 bases; unmatched junction nucleotides: 13. CDR3 in amino acids: CASAGQGGPIEAFF. The CDR3 region has the DNA TGCGCCAGCGCAGGGCAGGGGGGTCCCATTGAAGCTTTCTTT.

V is TRBV7-9 and J is TRBJ1-5; D gene ambiguous. V lost 2 bases and J 1 base, leaving 3 bases between the germline ends. CDR1 and CDR2 (germline): SEHNR, FQNEAQ (reference sequence). The CDR3 totals 13 residues. This chain's CDR3 is CASSLSSNQPQHF. The CDR3 region has the DNA TGTGCCAGCAGCTTAAGCAGCAATCAGCCCCAGCATTTT.

The V and J genes are TRBV9 and TRBJ2-7; TRBD2 agrees at 9 bases. Germline-derived CDR1 and CDR2 are SGDLS and YYNGEE. The CDR3 length is 14 residues. The trim removed 4 bases at V and 0 bases at J, leaving 2 bases unmatched. CDR3 in DNA: TGTGCCAGCAGCTCGCGGGGGGGCTCCTACGAGCAGTACTTC. Translated, it gives CASSSRGGSYEQYF.

The chain combines TRBV5-5 with TRBJ1-2, with D unresolved. Germline V lookup: CDR1 SGHKS, CDR2 YYEKEE (reference sequence). This CDR3 is built from 14 residues. V lost 4 bases and J lost 1, with 11 bases in between. This CDR3 reads CASSLVGGNYGYTF. The CDR3 DNA is TGTGCCAGCAGCCTGGTGGGAGGTAACTATGGCTACACCTTC.

CDR3 amino acids: CAWTSGTSGADTQYF. CDR3 coding DNA: TGTGCCTGGACCTCCGGGACTAGCGGGGCAGATACGCAGTATTTT. This rearrangement joins TRBV30 to TRBJ2-3, with 13 bases fitting TRBD2. The CDR3 consists of 15 residues. Germline V gene sequence: CDR1 GTSNPN, CDR2 SVGIG (reference sequence). Trimming cost V 4 bases and J 4 bases; bases outside gene matches: 5.

This clone was counted a few times. The chain couples TRBV21-1 to TRBJ1-1. TRBV21-1 is a pseudogene locus. The CDR3 is 13 amino acids. The CDR3 DNA follows: TGTGCCAGCAGCAAAGCGCGGGACACTGAAGCTTTCTTT. Its protein product is CASSKARDTEAFF.

The chain links TRBV25-1 to TRBJ2-7; the match to TRBD1 covers 9 bases. V dropped 4 bases and J dropped 2; count of bases not matched to a gene: 3. The CDR3 has 14 amino acids. Germline V gene data show CDR1 as MGHDK and CDR2 as SYGVNS. In nucleotides, the CDR3 is TGTGCCAGCAGTGCGGGACAGGGAACCTACGAGCAGTACTTC. Translation: CASSAGQGTYEQYF.